This T cell receptor (beta chain) was retrieved from a study of lung T cells in sarcoidosis with Löfgren's syndrome. Study in general: Analyses focused on Löfgren's syndrome patients.

With regard to this clonotype: Its antigen is not identified. Just one base apart from a much larger clone, this may be a read error.

General study points: TRAV12-1 and TRBV2 were reportedly most expanded in Löfgren's patients. Shared TRAV12-1 and TRBV2 CDR3 motifs across Löfgren's syndrome patients reportedly suggested public CD4+ TCRs.

The length of the CDR3 is 15 residues. Trimming shortened V by 0 bases and J by 2 bases, and 10 bases separated the two germline ends. Germline V gene lookup returns CDR1 SGHNT and CDR2 YYREEE (reference sequence). MiXCR, run by TCRdb on the reads, gives a single entry per CDR3 protein. The repertoire holds some 19,000 distinct CDR3 sequences, with around a fifth as singletons. Sequenced: CD4+ T cells from bronchoalveolar lavage. This sequence was found in a human donor with sarcoidosis (Löfgren's syndrome or another form), or a control subject (not recorded which). The rearrangement joins TRBV5-4 to TRBJ2-3, with D perhaps TRBD2 (5 bases). The CDR3 here is CASSLGGQTTDTQYF. The DNA of the CDR3 is TGTGCCAGCAGCTTGGGAGGGCAGACCACAGATACGCAGTATTTT.